This is a list of T cell receptor beta chains from one sample in a study of OX40 agonist ivuxolimab in advanced cancers. Sequencing used immunoSEQ multiplex PCR; TCRdb keeps in-frame clones, though not all of them. The sample has 15,000 or so clones; roughly nine tenths are singletons. The material sequenced was CD4+ or CD8+ T cells sorted from blood, taken in a trial of the OX40 agonist ivuxolimab. Receptor source: an adult with an advanced solid tumor such as melanoma, head and neck, liver or kidney cancer. CDR3s include the opening cysteine and the closing phenylalanine or tryptophan. Fields, in order: V gene, J gene, D gene, clone size, CDR3 DNA, CDR3 protein. A D gene is named only where the DNA matches it firmly. Only some rows state a clone size, as once, few, many or a class for expanded clones.

>TRBV5-4|TRBJ2-7|TRBD2|.
TGTGCCAGCAGCTTTGGGTTGCGGGAGGGCACCTACGAGCAGTACTTC
CASSFGLREGTYEQYF
>TRBV6-1|TRBJ2-7|.|.
TGTGCCGCGAGGACACTAGGCTACGAGCAGTACTTC
CAARTLGYEQYF
>TRBV7-6|TRBJ2-1|TRBD1|.
TGTGCCAGCAGCCATACCGGGACAGGCTACTACAATGAGCAGTTCTTC
CASSHTGTGYYNEQFF
>TRBV27|TRBJ2-1|TRBD2|.
TGTGCCAGCAGTTTGTTCGGGGGGGCCTACAATGAGCAGTTCTTC
CASSLFGGAYNEQFF
>TRBV9|TRBJ1-1|.|few
TGTGCCAGCAGCGTAGGAGGGGAAGGGAACACTGAAGCTTTCTTT
CASSVGGEGNTEAFF
>TRBV28|TRBJ2-7|.|.
TGTGCCAGCAGGTGGGGGCCTCCTAAAGACGAGCAGTACTTC
CASRWGPPKDEQYF
>TRBV5-1|TRBJ2-7|TRBD1|few
TGCGCCAGCAGCTTGGGGGGGACAGGTTACGAGCAGTACTTC
CASSLGGTGYEQYF
>TRBV30|TRBJ1-1|.|.
TGTGCCTGGAGCCTAACAGGCGATTTGACTGAAGCTTTCTTT
CAWSLTGDLTEAFF
>TRBV19|TRBJ2-5|.|.
TGTGCCAGTAGTGCCGACCAAGAGACCCAGTACTTC
CASSADQETQYF
>TRBV10-2|TRBJ1-4|.|.
TGCGCCAGCAACGGGGAGATTAATGAAAAACTGTTTTTT
CASNGEINEKLFF
>TRBV27|TRBJ1-2|.|.
TGTGCCAGCAGTTTAGGGGGTGGCAACTATGGCTACACCTTC
CASSLGGGNYGYTF
>TRBV7-9|TRBJ2-7|TRBD2|.
TGTGCCAGCAGCTGGACTAGCGGAGACTACGAGCAGTACTTC
CASSWTSGDYEQYF
>TRBV28|TRBJ1-2|.|.
TGTGCCAGCAGTTCCGGGGGAGGGCGTGGTGGCTACACCTTC
CASSSGGGRGGYTF
>TRBV28|TRBJ2-3|.|.
TGTGCCAGCAGTTCCCGGGGGTCCACAGATACGCAGTATTTT
CASSSRGSTDTQYF
>TRBV6-5|TRBJ1-5|.|.
TGTGCCAGCAGTTACTCGCCTTATGGAGATCAGCCCCAGCATTTT
CASSYSPYGDQPQHF
>TRBV2|TRBJ1-2|.|.
TGTGCCAGCAGACCCCTCAACTATGGCTACACCTTC
CASRPLNYGYTF
>TRBV5-5|TRBJ1-1|.|.
TGTGCCAGCAGCTTGGTTTGGGGTTTCCCTGAAGCTTTCTTT
CASSLVWGFPEAFF
>TRBV2|TRBJ2-1|TRBD2|.
TGTGCCACCAAAGAACTAGCGGGAGGGCCTCAAAGCTCCTACAATGAGCAGTTCTTC
CATKELAGGPQSSYNEQFF
>TRBV4-1|TRBJ1-1|.|.
TGCGCCAGCAGCCAAGAGGAAAATGAAGCTTTCTTT
CASSQEENEAFF
>TRBV2|TRBJ2-3|.|.
TGTGCCAGCAGTGAAGTAGGTAGCACAGATACGCAGTATTTT
CASSEVGSTDTQYF
>TRBV5-8|TRBJ1-1|.|.
TGTGCCAGCAGCCGGTACGCTTTGAACACTGAAGCTTTCTTT
CASSRYALNTEAFF
>TRBV21-1|TRBJ2-7|.|.
TGTGCCAGCAGCAAAGATGGGACTCTTTCCTACGAGCAGTACTTC
CASSKDGTLSYEQYF
>TRBV27|TRBJ2-7|.|.
TGTGCCAGCAGTTTGGGGGCTCCCGCGGGGCAGTACTTC
CASSLGAPAGQYF